This T cell receptor (beta chain) stems from a study of blood T cell repertoires in COVID-19. Study-wide background: T cells, B-cell-depleted T cells, or PBMCs provided the cDNA or gDNA that served as material.

Original methodology: Scientists estimated how many nucleated cells there were by amplifying reference gene primers. TCRdb keeps only in-frame clones here, not all; method: immunoSEQ multiplex PCR. From that table come the V and J calls and clone size; the DNA was used to work out D and trimming. The table shows more than 90,000 clones, with under 80% occurring only once. This CDR3 region has 15 residues. Deletions cut 2 bases from V and 4 bases from J, with 14 bases between. Germline CDR1 is WNHNN and CDR2 is SYGVQD (reference sequence). Sequenced material: peripheral blood. This chain links TRBV10-1 with TRBJ2-5, with D possibly being TRBD1 (5 bases). This TCR was recovered from a man aged 45-65 years with acute or convalescent COVID-19. This CDR3 is CASSEPSQGVETQYF. The CDR3 bases are TGCGCCAGCAGTGAGCCATCCCAAGGGGTAGAGACCCAGTACTTC.